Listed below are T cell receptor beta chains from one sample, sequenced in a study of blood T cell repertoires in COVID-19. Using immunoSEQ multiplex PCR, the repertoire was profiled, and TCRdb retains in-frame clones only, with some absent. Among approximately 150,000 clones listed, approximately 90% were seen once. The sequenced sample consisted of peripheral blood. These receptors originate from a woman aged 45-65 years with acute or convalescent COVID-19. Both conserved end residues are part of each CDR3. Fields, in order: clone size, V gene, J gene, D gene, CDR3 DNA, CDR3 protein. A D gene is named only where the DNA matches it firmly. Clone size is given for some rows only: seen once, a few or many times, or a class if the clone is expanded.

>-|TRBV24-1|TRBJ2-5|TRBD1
TGTGCCACCAGTGATCCTGGACAGGGGACAGAGACCCAGTACTTC
CATSDPGQGTETQYF
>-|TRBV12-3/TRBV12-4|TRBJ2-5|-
TGTGCCAGCAGACAAGGGGCCGCAGAGACCCAGTACTTC
CASRQGAAETQYF
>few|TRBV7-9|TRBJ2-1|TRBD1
TGTGCCAGCAGCCAACCCCGACAGGGCCTCTCCTACAATGAGCAGTTCTTC
CASSQPRQGLSYNEQFF
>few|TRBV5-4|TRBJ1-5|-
TGTGCCAGCAGCTTGTCAGGGTCTCACAATCAGCCCCAGCATTTT
CASSLSGSHNQPQHF
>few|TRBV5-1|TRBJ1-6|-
TGCGCCAGCAGCTCCGAGGATGGGTCACCCCTCCACTTT
CASSSEDGSPLHF
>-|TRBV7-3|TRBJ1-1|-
TGTGCCAGCAGCCCCGTGGCAGGCTCCCAGGGGAACACTGAAGCTTTCTTT
CASSPVAGSQGNTEAFF
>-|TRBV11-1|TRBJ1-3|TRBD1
TGTGCCAGCAGCTTGACAGGGACCTCTGGAAACACCATATATTTT
CASSLTGTSGNTIYF
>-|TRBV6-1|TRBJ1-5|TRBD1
TGTGCCAGCAGTGAGACAGGGGGCCATCAGCCCCAGCATTTT
CASSETGGHQPQHF
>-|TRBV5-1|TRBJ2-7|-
TGCGCCAGCAGCTTTCGGGGGGCGGAAGGCGAGCAGTACTTC
CASSFRGAEGEQYF
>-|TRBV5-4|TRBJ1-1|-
TGTGCCAGCAGCCCCGGACCGTTGGGACTCGGGGCCACTGAAGCTTTCTTT
CASSPGPLGLGATEAFF
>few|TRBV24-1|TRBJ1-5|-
TGTGCCACCAGTGATTTGTCGGGGCCCCAGCATTTT
CATSDLSGPQHF
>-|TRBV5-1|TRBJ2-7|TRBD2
TGCGCCAGCAGCTTGTCTAGCGGGGGGCGCGAGCAGTACTTC
CASSLSSGGREQYF
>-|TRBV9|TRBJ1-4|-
TGTGCCAGCAGCGAAACAGGAAGCGCGGAAAAACTGTTTTTT
CASSETGSAEKLFF
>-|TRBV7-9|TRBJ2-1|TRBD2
TGTGCCAGCAGCTCAGGACTAGCGGGGTACAATGAGCAGTTCTTC
CASSSGLAGYNEQFF